The 2 T cell receptor beta chains below come from one sample, sequenced in a study of T cell responses to AZD1222 COVID-19 vaccine. The method was immunoSEQ multiplex PCR; TCRdb's version includes in-frame clones alone and lacks a portion of them. The table shows tens of thousands of clones, with roughly 85% occurring only once. Sequencing was performed on peripheral blood, taken on day 0 of AZD1222 vaccination. These receptors were collected from an adult in good health.

This sequence joins TRBV27 and TRBJ1-1, with 7 bases lining up with TRBD1. This CDR3 region has 13 residues. Germline CDR1 MNHEY, CDR2 SMNVEV (reference sequence). V was clipped by 7 bases and J by 0 bases; unmatched bases: 2. The CDR3 region has the DNA TGTGCCAGCAAGGGACAGATGAACACTGAAGCTTTCTTT. Translated, it gives CASKGQMNTEAFF.

The chain is built from TRBV6-4 and TRBJ2-1, with 7 positions matching TRBD1. Losses at the gene ends were 5 bases for V and 2 bases for J; bases not matched to a gene: 3. This CDR3 spans 14 amino acids. Germline-derived CDR1 and CDR2 are MRHNA and SNTAGT. The CDR3 DNA sequence: TGTGCCAGCAGTCCCGGGACAGCCTACAATGAGCAGTTCTTC. Amino acids: CASSPGTAYNEQFF.